This TCR beta chain was sequenced for a study of T cells in Graves' hyperthyroidism and ophthalmopathy. Study information: Staff took peripheral blood when the initial diagnosis was made, before any treatment began.

The study enrolled patients aged 18 to 65 with newly diagnosed hyperthyroidism of under 2 months' duration. Amplified regions were TCR beta CDR3 sequences from RNA transcripts. The HTBI primer set was used in a first-round RT-PCR of the TCR CDR3. TCRdb called the multiplex PCR reads again in MiXCR, with one record for every CDR3 protein. This sample has approximately 620,000 distinct CDR3 sequences, with approximately 15% found just once. Many counts were recorded for this clonotype. CDR3 length equals 12 residues. Germline CDR1 and CDR2: KGHSH and LQKENI. Trimming removed 3 bases at V and 4 bases at J, with 3 bases between.

This sequence was found in a woman in her twenties or thirties with Graves' hyperthyroidism that later progressed to Graves' ophthalmopathy. Sequenced sample: blood. The chain carries TRBV18 and TRBJ2-2; D call uncertain. For the CDR3, the DNA is TGTGCCAGCTCACCTTCCACCGGGGAGCTGTTTTTT. It yields the protein CASSPSTGELFF. Based on the CDR3 plus reference TRBV18 and TRBJ2-2, the full variable domain is NAGVMQNPRHLVRRRGQEARLRCSPMKGHSHVYWYRQLPEEGLKFMVYLQKENIIDESGMPKERFSAEFPKEGPSILRIQQVVRGDSAAYFCASSPSTGELFFGEGSRLTVL.